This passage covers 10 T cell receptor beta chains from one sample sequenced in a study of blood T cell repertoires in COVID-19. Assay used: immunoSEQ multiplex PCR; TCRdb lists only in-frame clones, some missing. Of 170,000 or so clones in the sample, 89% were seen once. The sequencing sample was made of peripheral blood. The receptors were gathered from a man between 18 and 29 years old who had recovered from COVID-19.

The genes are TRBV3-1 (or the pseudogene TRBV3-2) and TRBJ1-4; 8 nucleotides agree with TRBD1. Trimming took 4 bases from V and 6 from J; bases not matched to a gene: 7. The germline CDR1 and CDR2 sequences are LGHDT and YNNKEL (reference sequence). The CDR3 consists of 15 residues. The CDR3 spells CASSLNTGGHEKLFF. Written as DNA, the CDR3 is TGTGCCAGCAGCCTCAATACAGGGGGTCATGAAAAACTGTTTTTT.

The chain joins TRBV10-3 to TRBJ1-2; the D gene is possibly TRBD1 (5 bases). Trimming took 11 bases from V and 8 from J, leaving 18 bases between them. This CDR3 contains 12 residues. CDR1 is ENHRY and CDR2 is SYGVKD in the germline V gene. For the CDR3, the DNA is TGTGCCGAGGGGACTGGGGAGGGCGGCTACACCTTC. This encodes CAEGTGEGGYTF.

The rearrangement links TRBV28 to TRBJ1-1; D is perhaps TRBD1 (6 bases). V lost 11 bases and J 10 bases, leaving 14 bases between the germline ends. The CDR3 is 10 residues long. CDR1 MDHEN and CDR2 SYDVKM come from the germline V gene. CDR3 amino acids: CAAGGGRAFF. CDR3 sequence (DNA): TGTGCCGCCGGGGGGGGGCGAGCTTTCTTT.

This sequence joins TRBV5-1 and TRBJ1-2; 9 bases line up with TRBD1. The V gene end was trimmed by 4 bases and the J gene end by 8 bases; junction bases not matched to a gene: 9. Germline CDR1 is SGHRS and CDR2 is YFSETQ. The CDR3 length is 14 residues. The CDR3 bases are TGCGCCAGCAGCGTAACCGGGACAGGGATAGGCTACACCTTC. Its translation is CASSVTGTGIGYTF.

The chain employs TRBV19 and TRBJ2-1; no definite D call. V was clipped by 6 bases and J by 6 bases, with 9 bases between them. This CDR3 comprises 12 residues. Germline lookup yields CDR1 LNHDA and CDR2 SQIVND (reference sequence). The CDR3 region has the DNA TGTGCCAGTAGCAAGCTAGGCAATGAGCAGTTCTTC. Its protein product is CASSKLGNEQFF.

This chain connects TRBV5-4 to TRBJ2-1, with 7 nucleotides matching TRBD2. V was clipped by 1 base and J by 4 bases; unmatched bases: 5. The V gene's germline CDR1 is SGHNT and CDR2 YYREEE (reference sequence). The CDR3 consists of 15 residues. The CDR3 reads CASSLQGLGYNEQFF. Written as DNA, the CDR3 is TGTGCCAGCAGCTTGCAAGGACTAGGGTACAATGAGCAGTTCTTC.

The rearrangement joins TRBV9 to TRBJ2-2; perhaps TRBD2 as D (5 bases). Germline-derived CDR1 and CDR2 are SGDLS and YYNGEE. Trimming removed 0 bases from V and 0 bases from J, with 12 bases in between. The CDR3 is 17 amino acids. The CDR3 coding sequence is TGTGCCAGCAGCGTAGGGGTAGCGAACGCGAACACCGGGGAGCTGTTTTTT. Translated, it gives CASSVGVANANTGELFF.

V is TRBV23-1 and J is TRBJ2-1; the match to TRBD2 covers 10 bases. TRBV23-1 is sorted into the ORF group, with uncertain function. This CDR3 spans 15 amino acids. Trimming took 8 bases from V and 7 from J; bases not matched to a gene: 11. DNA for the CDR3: TGCGCCAGCGGGGGAGGAAGCGGGAGGGGGAATGAGCAGTTCTTC. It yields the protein CASGGGSGRGNEQFF.

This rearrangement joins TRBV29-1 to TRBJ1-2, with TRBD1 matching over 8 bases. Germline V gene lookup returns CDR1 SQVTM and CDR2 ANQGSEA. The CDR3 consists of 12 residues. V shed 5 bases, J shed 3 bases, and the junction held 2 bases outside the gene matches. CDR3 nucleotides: TGCAGCGTTACGACAGGGGACTATGGCTACACCTTC. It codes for CSVTTGDYGYTF.

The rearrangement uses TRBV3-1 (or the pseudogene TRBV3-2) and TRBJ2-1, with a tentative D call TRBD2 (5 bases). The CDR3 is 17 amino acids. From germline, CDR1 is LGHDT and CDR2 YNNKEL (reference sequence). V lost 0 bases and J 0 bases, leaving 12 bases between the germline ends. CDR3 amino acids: CASSQERERYSYNEQFF. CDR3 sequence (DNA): TGTGCCAGCAGCCAAGAACGGGAACGGTACTCCTACAATGAGCAGTTCTTC.